Presented here are 22 T cell receptor beta chains from one specimen sequenced in a study of T-cell reconstitution after alpha-beta-depleted transplantation in children. Unique molecular identifiers were incorporated when the TCRbeta library was constructed. TCRdb itself ran the PCR reads through MiXCR, one entry per CDR3 protein. This sample carries over 400,000 distinct CDR3 sequences, roughly 43% of them seen once, and the ten largest clones take 25% to 30%. Sample: PBMCs, taken before TCRalphabeta/CD19-depleted stem cell transplant. The receptors shown here come from a girl aged 2 to 10 with aplastic anemia, due to receive a stem cell transplant.

In its sample, this clonotype was seen many times. V gene TRBV10-3 combines with J gene TRBJ2-4, with TRBD2 matching over 14 bases. V was pared by 4 bases and J by 5 bases, with 4 bases of the junction left unmatched. The CDR3 spans 16 residues. The germline V gene has CDR1 ENHRY and CDR2 SYGVKD. This CDR3 is CAISATSGREENIQYF. The CDR3 coding sequence is TGTGCCATCAGTGCGACTAGCGGGAGGGAGGAAAACATTCAGTACTTC.

The chain joins TRBV3-1 to TRBJ2-7; a weak D match, TRBD1 (5 bases). Per the germline V gene, CDR1 is LGHDT and CDR2 is YNNKEL (reference sequence). The CDR3 loop spans 13 amino acids. Trimming stripped 0 bases from V and 6 bases from J, with 9 bases between. CDR3 sequence (DNA): TGTGCCAGCAGCCAAGATGACAGAACCGAGCAGTACTTC. Amino acids: CASSQDDRTEQYF.

This clonotype was seen repeatedly, ten times or more. The V call is TRBV25-1, the J call TRBJ1-5, with D tentatively TRBD1 (6 bases). CDR1 is MGHDK, CDR2 SYGVNS, per germline. This CDR3 has 14 amino acids. Deletions cut 6 bases from V and 1 base from J, with 10 bases between. CDR3 in amino acids: CASRETGSNQPQHF. The CDR3 nucleotides are TGTGCCAGCAGGGAAACAGGGAGCAATCAGCCCCAGCATTTT.

The V gene is TRBV20-1, the J gene TRBJ2-7; D is unresolved. The germline V gene encodes CDR1 DFQATT and CDR2 SNEGSKA (reference sequence). The CDR3 consists of 10 residues. CDR3 amino acids: CSATSPPPWV. The CDR3 DNA reads as TGCAGTGCAACCAGCCCCCCACCGTGGGTC.

In this sample, this clonotype turned up many times. This rearrangement joins TRBV7-9 to TRBJ2-1; TRBD2 agrees at 8 bases. The germline V gene encodes CDR1 SEHNR and CDR2 FQNEAQ (reference sequence). CDR3 size: 15 residues. The ends lost 3 bases at V and 8 bases at J; junction bases unmatched: 9. CDR3 loop: CASSFLGSRGDEQFF. CDR3 nucleotides: TGTGCCAGCAGCTTTTTGGGTTCGCGGGGGGATGAGCAGTTCTTC.

This chain links TRBV7-8 with TRBJ2-7, with 10 bases fitting TRBD1. Germline V gives CDR1 SGHVS, CDR2 FQNEAQ. The V segment lost 1 base and the J segment 0 bases; nucleotides outside the gene matches: 9. The CDR3 covers 18 residues. The CDR3: CASSLGRSRQGASYEQYF. The CDR3 nucleotides read TGTGCCAGCAGCTTAGGGAGAAGTCGACAGGGGGCCTCCTACGAGCAGTACTTC. Filled out from reference TRBV7-8 and TRBJ2-7, the complete variable domain reads GAGVSQSPRYKVAKRGQDVALRCDPISGHVSLFWYQQALGQGPEFLTYFQNEAQLDKSGLPSDRFFAERPEGSVSTLKIQRTQQEDSAVYLCASSLGRSRQGASYEQYFGPGTRLTVT.

This chain uses TRBV27 with TRBJ1-1; D remains ambiguous. The CDR3 consists of 15 residues. Deletions cut 6 bases from V and 7 bases from J, with 21 bases between. Germline lookup yields CDR1 MNHEY and CDR2 SMNVEV (reference sequence). CDR3 sequence: CASSPKPHAVFEAFF. The CDR3 DNA follows: TGTGCCAGCAGCCCAAAACCTCATGCCGTCTTTGAAGCTTTCTTT.

The V gene is TRBV3-1, the J gene TRBJ1-1; the D gene is possibly TRBD1 (6 bases). The V and J ends lost 4 bases and 1 base respectively, with 13 bases between them. The CDR3 spans 15 residues. Germline V gene sequence: CDR1 LGHDT, CDR2 YNNKEL (reference sequence). CDR3 DNA sequence: TGTGCCAGCAGCCGCTTTGGACAGAAGAACACTGAAGCTTTCTTT. Translation gives CASSRFGQKNTEAFF.

V is TRBV20-1 and J is TRBJ2-7; D remains ambiguous. V was cut by 1 base and J by 5 bases, with 9 bases left in between. CDR3 length: 12 residues. Germline values: CDR1 DFQATT, CDR2 SNEGSKA (reference sequence). The CDR3 bases are TGCAGTGCTAGAGTCACAGACCACGAGCAGTACTTC. Translation: CSARVTDHEQYF.

V and J are TRBV6-5 and TRBJ2-1; TRBD1 matches 7 bases. Germline V gene sequence: CDR1 MNHEY, CDR2 SVGAGI. The CDR3 extends over 15 amino acids. The V and J ends lost 2 bases and 3 bases, in that order; junction bases with no gene match: 4. The CDR3 here is CASSYVGTVYNEQFF. CDR3 nucleotide sequence: TGTGCCAGCAGTTACGTGGGGACAGTCTACAATGAGCAGTTCTTC.

This chain links TRBV20-1 with TRBJ1-4; tentatively, D is TRBD1 (6 bases). Germline CDR1 and CDR2: DFQATT and SNEGSKA (reference sequence). There are 14 residues in the CDR3. DNA of the CDR3: TGCAGCGAGGAGGGGGGGACAACTAATGAAAAACTGTTTTTT. It codes for CSEEGGTTNEKLFF.

This clonotype was seen more than once but under ten times. This sequence joins TRBV6-1 and TRBJ2-1, with 11 bases aligning to TRBD2. CDR1 and CDR2 (germline): MNHNS, SASEGT. The CDR3 extends over 15 amino acids. V was clipped by 4 bases and J by 10 bases; unmatched bases: 9. The CDR3 nucleotides are TGTGCCAGCAGTGTGGCTAGCGGGGGGTTAGGGGAGCAGTTCTTC. It codes for CASSVASGGLGEQFF.

This chain uses TRBV5-1 with TRBJ2-7, with D perhaps matching TRBD1 (6 bases). Trimming took off 4 bases at V and 6 bases at J, with 14 bases between the two ends. Germline CDR1 and CDR2: SGHRS and YFSETQ. The CDR3 is 13 residues long. In nucleotides, the CDR3 is TGCGCCAGCAGCACAACTGCAGGGGTCGAGCAGTACTTC. Its protein is CASSTTAGVEQYF.

The gene calls are TRBV20-1 and TRBJ2-1; D is possibly TRBD1 (5 bases). The germline CDR1 and CDR2 sequences are DFQATT and SNEGSKA (reference sequence). V lost 5 bases, J lost 0 bases, and 14 bases lay in between. CDR3 length: 15 amino acids. CDR3 bases: TGCAGTGCTGGAAGAGACAGTAGCTCCTACAATGAGCAGTTCTTC. Translated, it gives CSAGRDSSSYNEQFF.

There are many counts of this clonotype. The J gene is TRBJ1-5, the V gene TRBV7-9; TRBD1 matches at 8 bases. The germline gives CDR1 SEHNR, CDR2 FQNEAQ (reference sequence). The V gene end was trimmed by 4 bases and the J gene end by 7 bases; junction bases not matched to a gene: 3. The CDR3 extends over 13 amino acids. The CDR3 sequence: CASSSGQGQPQHF. CDR3 bases: TGTGCCAGCAGCTCTGGACAGGGCCAGCCCCAGCATTTT.

The chain uses TRBV28 and TRBJ2-5, with 7 nucleotides matching TRBD2. Unmatched junction bases numbered 7, after V lost 4 bases and J lost 2 bases. CDR1 MDHEN and CDR2 SYDVKM come from the germline V gene. The CDR3 is made up of 15 amino acids. The DNA for the CDR3 is TGTGCCAGCAGTTCCCAAGGGCGGGAGCAAGAGACCCAGTACTTC. Protein product: CASSSQGREQETQYF.

The chain links TRBV7-2 to TRBJ2-2; D is unresolved. CDR1 and CDR2 from the germline V gene are SGHTA and FQGNSA. V dropped 1 base and J dropped 9 bases, with 15 bases sitting between them. This CDR3 has 15 amino acids. CDR3 region: CASSLDGIFSRELFF. The DNA for the CDR3 is TGTGCCAGCAGCTTAGATGGTATTTTCTCCCGGGAGCTGTTTTTT. The complete variable domain, with remaining parts taken from reference TRBV7-2 and TRBJ2-2, reads GAGVSQSPSNKVTEKGKDVELRCDPISGHTALYWYRQSLGQGLEFLIYFQGNSAPDKSGLPSDRFSAERTGGSVSTLTIQRTQQEDSAVYLCASSLDGIFSRELFFGEGSRLTVL.

This clonotype was picked up many times. As DNA, the CDR3 is TGCAGTGCTCCGACTAGCGGGAGCGGCAGGGAGCAGTTCTTC. It specifies CSAPTSGSGREQFF. The chain is built from TRBV20-1 and TRBJ2-1; 12 nucleotides match TRBD2. With 5 bases clipped from V and 10 bases from J, the junction kept 9 bases outside the gene matches. CDR1 DFQATT and CDR2 SNEGSKA come from the germline V gene (reference sequence). This CDR3 region has 14 residues.

This clonotype has only a few counts. The rearrangement uses TRBV5-1 and TRBJ2-7; 8 bases fit TRBD1. Per the germline V gene, CDR1 is SGHRS and CDR2 is YFSETQ. Losses at the gene ends were 1 base for V and 4 bases for J; bases not matched to a gene: 4. CDR3 length equals 14 residues. CDR3 nucleotide sequence: TGCGCCAGCAGCTTGCCGGGACAGGTTTACGAGCAGTACTTC. Its protein product is CASSLPGQVYEQYF.

This chain uses TRBV21-1 with TRBJ2-1. TRBV21-1 is a pseudogene locus. The CDR3 is 17 amino acids. The CDR3 reads CASSNPIVTELPNEQFF. CDR3 DNA sequence: TGTGCCAGCAGCAACCCGATTGTAACAGAATTACCCAATGAGCAGTTCTTC.

This clonotype was detected ten times or more. V is TRBV7-2 and J is TRBJ2-1; TRBD2 aligns across 10 bases. The ends lost 5 bases at V and 9 bases at J; junction bases unmatched: 10. The CDR3 is made up of 15 amino acids. Germline V gene sequence: CDR1 SGHTA, CDR2 FQGNSA. The CDR3 loop is CASSPGLAGEPEQFF. CDR3 nucleotide sequence: TGTGCCAGCAGCCCCGGGCTAGCGGGAGAACCTGAGCAGTTCTTC.

The chain has TRBV5-1 and TRBJ1-1; 7 positions match TRBD1. This CDR3 comprises 14 residues. Germline assignment: CDR1 SGHRS and CDR2 YFSETQ. V dropped 6 bases and J dropped 4; count of bases not matched to a gene: 9. CDR3 coding DNA: TGCGCCAGCACTTACAGGGGCAGTGGCACTGAAGCTTTCTTT. Translation: CASTYRGSGTEAFF.